One sample yielded the 5 T cell receptor beta chains listed below, sequenced in a study of blood T cell repertoires in COVID-19. Data came from immunoSEQ multiplex PCR; TCRdb stores just in-frame clones and leaves some out. Found here are 55,000 to 65,000 clones, around 90% of them singletons; the top ten hold 9% to 9.5%. Sequencing was carried out using peripheral blood. These receptors came from a woman older than 75 with active COVID-19.

This chain connects TRBV19 to TRBJ1-5, with 7 positions matching TRBD1. After removal of 8 bases from V and 1 base from J, the junction contained 8 bases not matched to a gene. This CDR3 region has 15 residues. The V gene's germline CDR1 is LNHDA and CDR2 SQIVND (reference sequence). The CDR3 DNA reads TGTGCCAGTCGTGAGACAGGGCGAAGCAATCAGCCCCAGCATTTT. It encodes CASRETGRSNQPQHF.

This clone came up once. The V and J genes are TRBV6-5 and TRBJ2-2; D perhaps matches TRBD2 (5 bases). This CDR3 is 14 amino acids long. Trimming cost V 4 bases and J 0 bases, with 6 bases left between them. Per the germline V gene, CDR1 is MNHEY and CDR2 is SVGAGI. DNA of the CDR3: TGTGCCAGCAGTTTGGACTCGAACACCGGGGAGCTGTTTTTT. Translating it yields CASSLDSNTGELFF.

The chain joins TRBV28 to TRBJ2-4, with no clear D. CDR1 MDHEN and CDR2 SYDVKM come from the germline V gene. CDR3 length: 14 residues. V shed 5 bases and J shed 0 bases, with 8 bases lying between them. The CDR3 region has the DNA TGTGCCAGCAGTCCAACATTAGCCAAAAACATTCAGTACTTC. This codes for CASSPTLAKNIQYF.

The chain couples TRBV28 to TRBJ2-2; 8 positions match TRBD1. The trim removed 3 bases at V and 7 bases at J, leaving 7 bases unmatched. Per the germline V gene, CDR1 is MDHEN and CDR2 is SYDVKM. There are 15 residues in the CDR3. In DNA, the CDR3 is TGTGCCAGCAGTTTCGCAGGGGGCGCCGACGGGGAGCTGTTTTTT. Translated: CASSFAGGADGELFF.

This chain links TRBV6-6 with TRBJ2-1; D may be TRBD2 (6 bases). The CDR3 is made up of 16 amino acids. The V end was cut by 0 bases, the J end by 2 bases, with 11 bases between. The germline V gene has CDR1 MNHNY and CDR2 SVGAGI (reference sequence). The CDR3 here is CASSYSLGEAYNEQFF. The CDR3, as DNA: TGTGCCAGCAGTTACTCCTTGGGGGAGGCCTACAATGAGCAGTTCTTC.